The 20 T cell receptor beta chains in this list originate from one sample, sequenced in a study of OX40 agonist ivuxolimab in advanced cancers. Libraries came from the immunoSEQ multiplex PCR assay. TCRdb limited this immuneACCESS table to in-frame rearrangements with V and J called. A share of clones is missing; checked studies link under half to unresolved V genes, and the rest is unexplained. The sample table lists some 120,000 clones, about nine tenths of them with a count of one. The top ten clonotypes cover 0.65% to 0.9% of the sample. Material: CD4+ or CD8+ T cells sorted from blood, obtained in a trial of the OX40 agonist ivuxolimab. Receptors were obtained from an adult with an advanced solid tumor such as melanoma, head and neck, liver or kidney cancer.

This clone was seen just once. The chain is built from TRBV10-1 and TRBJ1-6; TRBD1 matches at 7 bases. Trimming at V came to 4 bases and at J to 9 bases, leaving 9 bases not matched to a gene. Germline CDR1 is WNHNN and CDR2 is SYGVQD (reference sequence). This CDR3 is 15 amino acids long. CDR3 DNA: TGCGCCAGCAGTGGACAGGGAAGGTTGGGTTCACCCCTCCACTTT. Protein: CASSGQGRLGSPLHF.

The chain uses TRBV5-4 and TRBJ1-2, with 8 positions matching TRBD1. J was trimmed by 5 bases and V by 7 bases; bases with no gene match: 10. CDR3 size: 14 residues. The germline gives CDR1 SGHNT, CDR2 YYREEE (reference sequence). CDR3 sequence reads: CASGAGQGLYGYTF. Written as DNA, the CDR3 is TGTGCCAGCGGGGCTGGACAGGGCCTATATGGCTACACCTTC.

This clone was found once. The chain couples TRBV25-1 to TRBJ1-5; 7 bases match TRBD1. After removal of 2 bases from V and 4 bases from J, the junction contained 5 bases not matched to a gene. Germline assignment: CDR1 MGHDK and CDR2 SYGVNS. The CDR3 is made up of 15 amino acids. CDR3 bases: TGTGCCAGCAGTGAAGGGGGACAGCCTAATCAGCCCCAGCATTTT. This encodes CASSEGGQPNQPQHF.

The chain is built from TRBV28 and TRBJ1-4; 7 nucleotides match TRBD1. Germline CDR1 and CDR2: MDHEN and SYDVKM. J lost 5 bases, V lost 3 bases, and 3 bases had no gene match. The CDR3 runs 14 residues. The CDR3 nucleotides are TGTGCCAGCAGTTTCCGACAGGGAAATGAAAAACTGTTTTTT. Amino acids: CASSFRQGNEKLFF. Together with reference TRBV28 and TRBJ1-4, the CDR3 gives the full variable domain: DVKVTQSSRYLVKRTGEKVFLECVQDMDHENMFWYRQDPGLGLRLIYFSYDVKMKEKGDIPEGYSVSREKKERFSLILESASTNQTSMYLCASSFRQGNEKLFFGSGTQLSVL.

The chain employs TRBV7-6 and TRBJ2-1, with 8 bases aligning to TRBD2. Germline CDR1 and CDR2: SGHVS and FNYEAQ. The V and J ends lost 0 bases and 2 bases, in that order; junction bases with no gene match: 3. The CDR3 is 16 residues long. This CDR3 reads CASSLASGGPYNEQFF. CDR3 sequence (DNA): TGTGCCAGCAGCTTAGCTTCGGGAGGGCCCTACAATGAGCAGTTCTTC.

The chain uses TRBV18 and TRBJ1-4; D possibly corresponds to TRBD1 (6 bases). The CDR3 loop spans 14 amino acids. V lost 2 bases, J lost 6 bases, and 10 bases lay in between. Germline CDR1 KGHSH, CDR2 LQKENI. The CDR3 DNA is TGTGCCAGCTCACCAGGGACATCAGATGAAAAACTGTTTTTT. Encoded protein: CASSPGTSDEKLFF.

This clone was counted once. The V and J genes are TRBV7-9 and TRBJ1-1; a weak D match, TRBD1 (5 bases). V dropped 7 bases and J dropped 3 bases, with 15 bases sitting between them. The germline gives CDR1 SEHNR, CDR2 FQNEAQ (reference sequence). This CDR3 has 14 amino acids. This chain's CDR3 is CASTVWGGDTEAFF. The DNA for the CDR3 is TGTGCCAGCACCGTCTGGGGGGGGGACACTGAAGCTTTCTTT.

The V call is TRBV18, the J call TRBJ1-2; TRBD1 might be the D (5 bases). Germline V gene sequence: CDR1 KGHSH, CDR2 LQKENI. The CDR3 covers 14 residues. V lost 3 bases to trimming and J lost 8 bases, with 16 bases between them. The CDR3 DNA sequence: TGTGCCAGCTCACCGGCCGACCAGGGTGGCGGCTACACCTTC. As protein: CASSPADQGGGYTF.

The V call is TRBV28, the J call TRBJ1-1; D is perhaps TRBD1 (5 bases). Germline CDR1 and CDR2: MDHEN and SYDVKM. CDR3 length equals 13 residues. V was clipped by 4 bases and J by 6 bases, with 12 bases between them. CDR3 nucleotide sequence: TGTGCCAGCAGTTCAGGGACTTTCCCTGAAGCTTTCTTT. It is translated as CASSSGTFPEAFF. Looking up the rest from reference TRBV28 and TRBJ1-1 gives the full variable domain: DVKVTQSSRYLVKRTGEKVFLECVQDMDHENMFWYRQDPGLGLRLIYFSYDVKMKEKGDIPEGYSVSREKKERFSLILESASTNQTSMYLCASSSGTFPEAFFGQGTRLTVV.

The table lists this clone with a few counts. The CDR3 region has the DNA TGTGCCAGCACCAGACAGGGGTTGGGGAATCAGCCCCAGCATTTT. Amino acids: CASTRQGLGNQPQHF. This rearrangement joins TRBV6-6 to TRBJ1-5; 8 nucleotides line up with TRBD1. Trimming took 7 bases from V and 4 from J; bases not matched to a gene: 9. The CDR3 consists of 15 residues. Germline V gene data show CDR1 as MNHNY and CDR2 as SVGAGI (reference sequence).

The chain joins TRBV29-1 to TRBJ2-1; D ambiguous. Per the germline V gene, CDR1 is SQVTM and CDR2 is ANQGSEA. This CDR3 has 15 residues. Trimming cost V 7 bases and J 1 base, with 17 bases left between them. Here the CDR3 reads CSEGTSRGSYNEQFF. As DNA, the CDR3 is TGCAGCGAGGGAACAAGTAGAGGATCCTACAATGAGCAGTTCTTC.

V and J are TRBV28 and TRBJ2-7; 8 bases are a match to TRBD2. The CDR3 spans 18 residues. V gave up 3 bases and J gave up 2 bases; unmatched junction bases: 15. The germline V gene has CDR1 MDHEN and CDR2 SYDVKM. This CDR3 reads CASSFPRTSPRVAYEQYF. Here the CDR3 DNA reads TGTGCCAGCAGTTTTCCTAGGACTAGCCCCCGAGTCGCCTACGAGCAGTACTTC.

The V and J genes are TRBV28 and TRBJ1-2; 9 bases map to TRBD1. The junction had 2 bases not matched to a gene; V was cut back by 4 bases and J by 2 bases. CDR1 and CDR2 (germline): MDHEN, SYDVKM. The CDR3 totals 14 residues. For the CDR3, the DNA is TGTGCCAGCAGTTCAGGACAGGGGAACTATGGCTACACCTTC. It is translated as CASSSGQGNYGYTF.

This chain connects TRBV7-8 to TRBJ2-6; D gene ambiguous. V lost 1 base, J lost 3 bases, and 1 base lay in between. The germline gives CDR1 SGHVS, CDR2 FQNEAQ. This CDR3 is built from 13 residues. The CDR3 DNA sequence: TGTGCCAGCAGCTTAGGTGGGGCCAACGTCCTGACTTTC. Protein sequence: CASSLGGANVLTF.

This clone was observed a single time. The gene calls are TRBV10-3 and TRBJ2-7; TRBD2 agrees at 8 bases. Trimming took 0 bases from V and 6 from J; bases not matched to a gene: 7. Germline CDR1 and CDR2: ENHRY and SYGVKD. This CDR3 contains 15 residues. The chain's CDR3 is CAISESRGAPLEQYF. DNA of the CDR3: TGTGCCATCAGTGAGTCGCGGGGGGCGCCCCTCGAGCAGTACTTC.

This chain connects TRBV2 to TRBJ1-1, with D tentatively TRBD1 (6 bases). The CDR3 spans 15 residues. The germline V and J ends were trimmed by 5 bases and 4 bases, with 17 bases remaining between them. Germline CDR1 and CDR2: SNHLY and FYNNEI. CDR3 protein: CASSNRGGLGTEAFF. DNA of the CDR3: TGTGCCAGCAGTAATAGGGGGGGGCTGGGCACTGAAGCTTTCTTT.

The DNA for the CDR3 is TGCGCCAGCAGCACCGCGAACACCGGGGAGCTGTTTTTT. Translation gives CASSTANTGELFF. The chain has TRBV5-1 and TRBJ2-2; D remains unclear. This CDR3 contains 13 residues. Trimming removed 4 bases from V and 0 bases from J, with 4 bases in between. From germline, CDR1 is SGHRS and CDR2 YFSETQ.

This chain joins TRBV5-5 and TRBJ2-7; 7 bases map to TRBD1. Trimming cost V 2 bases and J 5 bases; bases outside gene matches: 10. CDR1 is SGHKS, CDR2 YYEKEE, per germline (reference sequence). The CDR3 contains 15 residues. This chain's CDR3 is CASSFSRGLSDEQYF. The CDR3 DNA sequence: TGTGCCAGCAGCTTTTCGAGGGGGCTATCGGACGAGCAGTACTTC.

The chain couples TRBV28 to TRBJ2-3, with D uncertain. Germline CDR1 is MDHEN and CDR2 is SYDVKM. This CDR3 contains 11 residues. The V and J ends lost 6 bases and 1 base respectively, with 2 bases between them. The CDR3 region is CASRRTDTQYF. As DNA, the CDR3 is TGTGCCAGCAGACGCACAGATACGCAGTATTTT.

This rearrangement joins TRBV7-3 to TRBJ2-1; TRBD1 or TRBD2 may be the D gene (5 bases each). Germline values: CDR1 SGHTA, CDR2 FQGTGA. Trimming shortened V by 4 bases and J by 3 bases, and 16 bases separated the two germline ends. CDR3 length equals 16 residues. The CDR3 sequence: CASSSTGTTHYNEQFF. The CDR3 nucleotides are TGTGCCAGCAGCTCCACCGGGACCACACACTACAATGAGCAGTTCTTC.